These 14 T cell receptor beta chains originate from one sample sequenced in a study of shared clonotypes between healthy human individuals. Repertoires were generated with immunoSEQ multiplex PCR, while TCRdb's copy carries only in-frame clones and drops some. This table has fewer than 700,000 clones, around 78% appearing once. Sequences were obtained from PBMCs. Receptors originate from a middle-aged woman in good health. Some clones in this sample may be carry-over from other donors' samples.

This chain uses TRBV7-3 with TRBJ2-2; D is undetermined. This CDR3 is 15 amino acids long. Trimming removed 4 bases at V and 1 base at J, with 10 bases between. Looked up from germline, CDR1 is SGHTA and CDR2 is FQGTGA. In DNA form, the CDR3 reads TGTGCCAGCAGCTGGAACAGAGGGAACACCGGGGAGCTGTTTTTT. Translation gives CASSWNRGNTGELFF.

The chain combines TRBV7-8 with TRBJ2-7, with 13 bases lining up with TRBD2. Trimming took 1 base from V and 5 from J; bases not matched to a gene: 2. The CDR3 runs 15 residues. CDR1 and CDR2 (germline): SGHVS, FQNEAQ. CDR3: CASSLGTSGSNEQYF. CDR3 sequence (DNA): TGTGCCAGCAGCTTAGGGACTAGCGGGAGTAACGAGCAGTACTTC.

The rearrangement uses TRBV7-6 and TRBJ2-1; D gene unclear. Germline values: CDR1 SGHVS, CDR2 FNYEAQ. Trimming stripped 4 bases from V and 5 bases from J, with 15 bases between. The CDR3 totals 15 residues. In nucleotides, the CDR3 is TGTGCCAGCAGCTCCTACCTCGCGCTCCACAATGAGCAGTTCTTC. This gives the protein CASSSYLALHNEQFF.

The chain couples TRBV6-4 to TRBJ1-2; a weak D match, TRBD1 (6 bases). CDR3 length: 18 amino acids. Germline CDR1 and CDR2: MRHNA and SNTAGT. The V and J ends lost 4 bases and 4 bases respectively, with 25 bases between them. As DNA, the CDR3 is TGTGCCAGCAGTGGACAAGGACAGCAGATTTCTACCCTCTATGGCTACACCTTC. This gives the protein CASSGQGQQISTLYGYTF.

For this clone: Other DNA sequences in the sample encode the same CDR3. This sequence joins TRBV10-3 and TRBJ1-2; D gene ambiguous. CDR3 length: 14 amino acids. CDR1 is ENHRY, CDR2 SYGVKD, per germline. With 6 bases removed from V and 3 bases from J, the gap between germline ends came to 14 bases. The CDR3 loop reads CAIRVTAADYGYTF. CDR3 DNA sequence: TGTGCCATCAGGGTGACGGCAGCAGACTATGGCTACACCTTC.

Remarks on this clone: One base away lies a much larger clone, so this may be a sequencing read error. Other DNA sequences in the same sample also yield this CDR3. The V and J genes are TRBV30 and TRBJ2-2; a weak D match, TRBD2 (6 bases). The CDR3 consists of 18 residues. V shed 3 bases and J shed 0 bases, with 20 bases lying between them. CDR1 and CDR2 from the germline V gene are GTSNPN and SVGIG (reference sequence). Written as DNA, the CDR3 is TGTGCCTGGAGACCGCCCGGGAGTCGGGGACCGAACACCGGGGAGCTGTTTTTT. It specifies CAWRPPGSRGPNTGELFF.

The rearrangement joins TRBV28 to TRBJ2-7; a possible D gene is TRBD2 (6 bases). CDR1 is MDHEN, CDR2 SYDVKM, per germline. The length of the CDR3 is 12 residues. Trimming shortened V by 5 bases and J by 6 bases, and 11 bases separated the two germline ends. The CDR3 sequence is CASSRPAGEQYF. Written as DNA, the CDR3 is TGTGCCAGCAGTCGCCCAGCGGGCGAGCAGTACTTC.

The chain's CDR3 is CASSPSEATSWETQYF. In DNA, the CDR3 is TGTGCCAGTAGTCCCTCGGAGGCCACGTCGTGGGAGACCCAGTACTTC. This chain uses TRBV19 with TRBJ2-5; D perhaps matches TRBD2 (5 bases). Germline assignment: CDR1 LNHDA and CDR2 SQIVND (reference sequence). The ends were cut back, 5 bases at V and 5 bases at J, with 21 bases in the middle. The CDR3 length is 16 residues.

The chain recombines TRBV6-5 with TRBJ2-7, with a possible D match to TRBD1 (5 bases). Looked up from germline, CDR1 is MNHEY and CDR2 is SVGAGI. Trimming removed 2 bases from V and 2 bases from J, with 16 bases in between. The CDR3 is made up of 16 amino acids. CDR3 sequence: CASSYRPPGHAYEQYF. DNA of the CDR3: TGTGCCAGCAGTTACCGTCCCCCCGGACACGCCTACGAGCAGTACTTC.

The genes are TRBV25-1 and TRBJ2-3; a possible D gene is TRBD1 (5 bases). From germline, CDR1 is MGHDK and CDR2 SYGVNS. The CDR3 covers 15 residues. Trimming removed 4 bases from V and 0 bases from J, with 11 bases in between. The CDR3 DNA reads TGTGCCAGCAGTGCCGCTGGGGCTAGCACAGATACGCAGTATTTT. The encoded protein is CASSAAGASTDTQYF.

CDR3 protein: CATGQWRRETQYF. The CDR3 DNA sequence: TGTGCCACCGGGCAGTGGAGACGCGAGACCCAGTACTTC. The V and J genes are TRBV15 and TRBJ2-5; D not certain. The CDR3 is made up of 13 amino acids. V lost 8 bases and J lost 5, with 15 bases in between. Per the germline V gene, CDR1 is LNHNV and CDR2 is YYDKDF (reference sequence).

This chain joins TRBV7-8 and TRBJ2-1; 11 nucleotides align to TRBD1. The CDR3 sequence is 14 residues long. Trimming took 4 bases from V and 8 from J; bases not matched to a gene: 4. Germline values: CDR1 SGHVS, CDR2 FQNEAQ. For the CDR3, the DNA is TGTGCCAGCAGCTCCGGGACAGGGGGGTATGAGCAGTTCTTC. It yields the protein CASSSGTGGYEQFF.

The chain is built from TRBV4-2 and TRBJ1-1; 7 bases align to TRBD1. The germline CDR1 and CDR2 sequences are LGHNA and YNFKEQ. There are 15 residues in the CDR3. V shed 0 bases, J shed 3 bases, and the junction held 4 bases outside the gene matches. For the CDR3, the DNA is TGTGCCAGCAGCCAAGATGGGCAGGGGGACACTGAAGCTTTCTTT. It codes for CASSQDGQGDTEAFF.

The chain carries TRBV5-4 and TRBJ2-1; 12 positions match TRBD2. Germline V gene data show CDR1 as SGHNT and CDR2 as YYREEE (reference sequence). The CDR3 loop spans 12 amino acids. Trimming cost V 6 bases and J 9 bases; bases outside gene matches: 1. The CDR3 sequence is CASKGLAGEQFF. CDR3 DNA sequence: TGTGCCAGCAAGGGACTAGCGGGTGAGCAGTTCTTC.